This TCR beta chain was obtained from a study of cytotoxic CD8 clonotypes in ibrutinib-treated CLL. Generated by immunoSEQ multiplex PCR, the TCRdb table keeps only in-frame clones and is missing some. The sample has under 200,000 clones, roughly four fifths seen once. Germline V lookup: CDR1 MNHNY, CDR2 SVGAGI (reference sequence). This CDR3 spans 14 amino acids. Trimming pared 6 bases from V and 1 base from J, leaving 13 bases between. This TCR derives from a human donor with chronic lymphocytic leukemia. V usage is TRBV6-6 and J usage is TRBJ2-7, with a weak D call TRBD1 (6 bases). The source material was PBMCs, sampled after 12 months of ibrutinib treatment. CDR3 DNA sequence: TGTGCCAGCAGCCGTACAGGGTCGTCCTACGAGCAGTACTTC. This sequence encodes CASSRTGSSYEQYF.